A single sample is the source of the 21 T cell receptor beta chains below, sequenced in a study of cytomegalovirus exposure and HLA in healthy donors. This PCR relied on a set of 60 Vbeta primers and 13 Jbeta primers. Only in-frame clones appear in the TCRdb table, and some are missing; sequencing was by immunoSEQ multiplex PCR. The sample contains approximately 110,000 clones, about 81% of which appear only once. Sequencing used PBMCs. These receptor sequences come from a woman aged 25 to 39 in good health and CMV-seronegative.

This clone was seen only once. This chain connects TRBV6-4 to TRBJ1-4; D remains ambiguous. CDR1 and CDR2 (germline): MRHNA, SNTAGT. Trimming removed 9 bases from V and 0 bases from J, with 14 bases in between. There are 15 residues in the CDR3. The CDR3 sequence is CASTTGETTNEKLFF. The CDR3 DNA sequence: TGTGCCAGTACTACCGGAGAAACAACTAATGAAAAACTGTTTTTT.

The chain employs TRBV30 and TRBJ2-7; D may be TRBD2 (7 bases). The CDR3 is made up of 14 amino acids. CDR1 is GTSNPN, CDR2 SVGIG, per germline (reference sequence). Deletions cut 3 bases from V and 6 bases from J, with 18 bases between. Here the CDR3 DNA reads TGTGCCTGGAGGGGTGCGGGGGCCGTTCGCGAGCAGTACTTC. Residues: CAWRGAGAVREQYF.

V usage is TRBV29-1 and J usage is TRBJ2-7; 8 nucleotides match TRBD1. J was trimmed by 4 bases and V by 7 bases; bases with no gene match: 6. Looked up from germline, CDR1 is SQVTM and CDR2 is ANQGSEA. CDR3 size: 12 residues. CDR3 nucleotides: TGCAGCGGGGGACAGGAGGGTTACGAGCAGTACTTC. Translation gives CSGGQEGYEQYF.

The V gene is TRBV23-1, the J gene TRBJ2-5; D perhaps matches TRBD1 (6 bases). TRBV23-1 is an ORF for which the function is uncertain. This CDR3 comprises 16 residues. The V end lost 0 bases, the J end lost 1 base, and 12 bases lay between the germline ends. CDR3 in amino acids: CASSQSTTGRQETQYF. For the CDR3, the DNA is TGCGCCAGCAGTCAATCGACGACAGGCCGCCAAGAGACCCAGTACTTC.

The DNA for the CDR3 is TGTGCCAGCAGCCAGGGGAAGGTAACTAATGAAAAACTGTTTTTT. Its protein product is CASSQGKVTNEKLFF. The chain has TRBV9 and TRBJ1-4; TRBD1 might be the D (6 bases). CDR1 is SGDLS and CDR2 is YYNGEE in the germline V gene. This CDR3 region has 15 residues. Trimming pared 4 bases from V and 1 base from J, leaving 11 bases between.

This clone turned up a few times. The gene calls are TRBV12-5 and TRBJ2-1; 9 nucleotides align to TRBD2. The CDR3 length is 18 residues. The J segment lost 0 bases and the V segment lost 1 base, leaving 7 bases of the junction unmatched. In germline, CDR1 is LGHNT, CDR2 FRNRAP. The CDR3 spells CASGLAPLAGNSYNEQFF. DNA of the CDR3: TGTGCTAGTGGTTTGGCTCCGCTAGCGGGGAACTCCTACAATGAGCAGTTCTTC. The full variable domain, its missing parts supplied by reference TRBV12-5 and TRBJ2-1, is DARVTQTPRHKVTEMGQEVTMRCQPILGHNTVFWYRQTMMQGLELLAYFRNRAPLDDSGMPKDRFSAEMPDATLATLKIQPSEPRDSAVYFCASGLAPLAGNSYNEQFFGPGTRLTVL.

The CDR3 bases are TGTGCCAGCAGCTTTAAAGTTAGCGGGGGACTCAATGAGCAGTTCTTC. As protein: CASSFKVSGGLNEQFF. The rearrangement uses TRBV5-4 and TRBJ2-1, with 9 bases matching TRBD2. The germline V gene encodes CDR1 SGHNT and CDR2 YYREEE (reference sequence). V lost 2 bases, J lost 6 bases, and 9 bases stayed unmatched. The CDR3 is made up of 16 amino acids.

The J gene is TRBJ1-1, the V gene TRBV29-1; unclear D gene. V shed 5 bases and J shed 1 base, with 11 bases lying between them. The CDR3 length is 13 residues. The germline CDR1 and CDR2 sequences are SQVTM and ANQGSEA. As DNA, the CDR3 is TGCAGCGTTCCTGAGAATAAGAACACTGAAGCTTTCTTT. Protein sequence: CSVPENKNTEAFF.

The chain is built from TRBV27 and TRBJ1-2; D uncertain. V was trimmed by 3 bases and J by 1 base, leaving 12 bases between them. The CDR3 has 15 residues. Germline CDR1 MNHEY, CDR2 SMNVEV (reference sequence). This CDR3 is CASSFKGRVNYGYTF. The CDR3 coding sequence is TGTGCCAGCAGTTTTAAAGGGCGGGTTAACTATGGCTACACCTTC.

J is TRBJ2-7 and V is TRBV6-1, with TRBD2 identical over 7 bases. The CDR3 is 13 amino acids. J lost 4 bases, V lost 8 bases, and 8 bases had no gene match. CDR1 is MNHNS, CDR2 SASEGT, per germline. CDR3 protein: CASWRGWDYEQYF. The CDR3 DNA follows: TGTGCCAGCTGGCGGGGGTGGGATTACGAGCAGTACTTC.

The CDR3 sequence: CASSLDGGAVKTQYF. CDR3 bases: TGTGCCAGCAGCTTGGACGGGGGGGCCGTGAAGACCCAGTACTTC. The genes are TRBV5-4 and TRBJ2-5; 8 bases align to TRBD2. The V gene end was trimmed by 0 bases and the J gene end by 6 bases; junction bases not matched to a gene: 7. Germline V gives CDR1 SGHNT, CDR2 YYREEE (reference sequence). This CDR3 comprises 15 residues. Full variable domain (outside the CDR3, taken from reference TRBV5-4 and TRBJ2-5): ETGVTQSPTHLIKTRGQQVTLRCSSQSGHNTVSWYQQALGQGPQFIFQYYREEENGRGNFPPRFSGLQFPNYSSELNVNALELDDSALYLCASSLDGGAVKTQYFGPGTRLLVL.

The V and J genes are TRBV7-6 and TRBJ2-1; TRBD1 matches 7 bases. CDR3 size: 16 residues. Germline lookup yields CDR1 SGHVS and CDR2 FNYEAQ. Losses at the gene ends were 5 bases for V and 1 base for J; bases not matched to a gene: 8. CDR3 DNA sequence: TGTGCCAGCAGCGAAATTCCGGGACAGTCCTACAATGAGCAGTTCTTC. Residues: CASSEIPGQSYNEQFF. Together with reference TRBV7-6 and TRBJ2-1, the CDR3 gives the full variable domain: GAGVSQSPRYKVTKRGQDVALRCDPISGHVSLYWYRQALGQGPEFLTYFNYEAQQDKSGLPNDRFSAERPEGSISTLTIQRTEQRDSAMYRCASSEIPGQSYNEQFFGPGTRLTVL.

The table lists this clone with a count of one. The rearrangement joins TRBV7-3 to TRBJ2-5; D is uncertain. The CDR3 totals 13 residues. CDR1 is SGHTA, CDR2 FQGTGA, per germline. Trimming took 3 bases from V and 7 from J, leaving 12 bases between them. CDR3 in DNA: TGTGCCAGCAGCTTCTCGGAGCACGGGACCCAGTACTTC. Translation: CASSFSEHGTQYF.

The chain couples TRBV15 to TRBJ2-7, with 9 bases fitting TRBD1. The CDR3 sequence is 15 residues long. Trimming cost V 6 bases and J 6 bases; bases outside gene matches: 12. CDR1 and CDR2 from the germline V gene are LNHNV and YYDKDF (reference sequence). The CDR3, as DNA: TGTGCCACCAGAGAGCCTGGGACAGGGTCCGGCGAGCAGTACTTC. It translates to CATREPGTGSGEQYF.

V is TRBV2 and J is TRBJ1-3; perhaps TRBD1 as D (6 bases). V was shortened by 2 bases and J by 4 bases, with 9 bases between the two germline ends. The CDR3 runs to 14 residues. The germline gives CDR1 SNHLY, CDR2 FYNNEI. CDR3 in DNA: TGTGCCAGCAGTGAACAGGGACACGGAAACACCATATATTTT. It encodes CASSEQGHGNTIYF.

CDR3 sequence (DNA): TGTGCCAGCAGAAGGCGGGGACAGGGGGAAGAAACTGAAGCTTTCTTT. Protein product: CASRRRGQGEETEAFF. The chain uses TRBV6-6 and TRBJ1-1; 11 nucleotides line up with TRBD1. Germline loops: CDR1 MNHNY, CDR2 SVGAGI (reference sequence). V was clipped by 6 bases and J by 5 bases; unmatched bases: 11. This CDR3 region has 16 residues.

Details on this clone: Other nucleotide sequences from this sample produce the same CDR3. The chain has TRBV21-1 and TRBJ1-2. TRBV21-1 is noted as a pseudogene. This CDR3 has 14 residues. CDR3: CASLMAGGSYGYTF. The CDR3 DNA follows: TGTGCCAGCCTGATGGCGGGGGGGAGCTATGGCTACACCTTC.

The CDR3 sequence is CASSDRKGTSRSEQYF. DNA for the CDR3: TGTGCCAGCAGTGACAGAAAAGGGACTAGTCGATCGGAACAGTACTTC. The V and J genes are TRBV2 and TRBJ2-7; 8 nucleotides match TRBD2. The CDR3 extends over 16 amino acids. J gave up 10 bases and V 3 bases, and 17 bases lay outside the gene matches. The V gene's germline CDR1 is SNHLY and CDR2 FYNNEI. Full variable domain (rest looked up from reference TRBV2 and TRBJ2-7): EPEVTQTPSHQVTQMGQEVILRCVPISNHLYFYWYRQILGQKVEFLVSFYNNEISEKSEIFDDQFSVERPDGSNFTLKIRSTKLEDSAMYFCASSDRKGTSRSEQYFGPGTRLTVT.

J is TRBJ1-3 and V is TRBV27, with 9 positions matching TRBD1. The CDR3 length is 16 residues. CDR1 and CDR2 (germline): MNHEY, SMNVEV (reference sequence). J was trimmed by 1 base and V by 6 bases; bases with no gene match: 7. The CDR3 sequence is CASRDTGTGSGNTIYF. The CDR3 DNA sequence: TGTGCCAGCAGGGACACCGGGACAGGGTCTGGAAACACCATATATTTT.

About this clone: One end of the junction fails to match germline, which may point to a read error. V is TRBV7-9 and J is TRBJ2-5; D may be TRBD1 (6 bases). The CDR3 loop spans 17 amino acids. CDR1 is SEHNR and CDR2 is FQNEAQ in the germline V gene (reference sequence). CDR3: CSSSHLKGQELQETQYF. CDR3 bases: TGTTCCAGCAGCCACCTAAAGGGACAAGAACTCCAAGAGACCCAGTACTTC.

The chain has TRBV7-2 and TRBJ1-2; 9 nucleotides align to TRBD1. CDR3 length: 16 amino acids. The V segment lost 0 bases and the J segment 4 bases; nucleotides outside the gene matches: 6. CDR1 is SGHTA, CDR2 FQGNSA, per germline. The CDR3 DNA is TGTGCCAGCAGCTTAGCTGGGACAGGGCCGTCCTATGGCTACACCTTC. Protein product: CASSLAGTGPSYGYTF.